Here is one T cell receptor beta chain with its context. Unique molecular identifiers were incorporated when the TCRbeta library was constructed. TCRdb re-called the PCR reads through MiXCR, storing one row per CDR3 protein. The sample has roughly 250,000 distinct CDR3 sequences, around 8% seen once. This record comes from a study of T-cell reconstitution after alpha-beta-depleted transplantation in children. The sequence came from a male patient under 18 who had a stem cell transplant for acute lymphoblastic leukemia, so the T cells may come from the graft donor. The input for sequencing was PBMCs, mostly from graft donor cells, taken 180 days after TCRalphabeta/CD19-depleted stem cell transplant.

CDR3 DNA: TGTGCCAGCAGCTCCCGGACTAGCGGGGTAAATGAGCAGTTCTTC. This encodes CASSSRTSGVNEQFF. The genes are TRBV7-9 and TRBJ2-1; 12 positions match TRBD2. CDR1 and CDR2 from the germline V gene are SEHNR and FQNEAQ (reference sequence). The CDR3 is 15 amino acids. V was clipped by 4 bases and J by 7 bases; unmatched bases: 5.